This record looks at one T cell receptor (beta chain) sequence and its context. The data were produced by immunoSEQ multiplex PCR, yet TCRdb's version contains in-frame clones alone and is incomplete. The sample lists under 70,000 clones, roughly 77% seen once, with over 1.5% in the top ten. The data derive from a study of PD-L1 blockade in urothelial cancer. The time point denotes: pretreatment peripheral blood. Trimming cost V 2 bases and J 4 bases, with 14 bases left between them. Germline values: CDR1 MNHNS, CDR2 SASEGT. The CDR3 is made up of 15 amino acids. The sample consisted of PBMCs, taken around atezolizumab (anti-PD-L1) treatment. V gene TRBV6-1 combines with J gene TRBJ1-1; tentative D call: TRBD1 (5 bases). The TCR sequence derives from a man aged 65-85 years with urothelial cancer. CDR3 in DNA: TGTGCCAGCAGTGAATATGACAGCGGGCCCACTGAAGCTTTCTTT. Translating gives CASSEYDSGPTEAFF.